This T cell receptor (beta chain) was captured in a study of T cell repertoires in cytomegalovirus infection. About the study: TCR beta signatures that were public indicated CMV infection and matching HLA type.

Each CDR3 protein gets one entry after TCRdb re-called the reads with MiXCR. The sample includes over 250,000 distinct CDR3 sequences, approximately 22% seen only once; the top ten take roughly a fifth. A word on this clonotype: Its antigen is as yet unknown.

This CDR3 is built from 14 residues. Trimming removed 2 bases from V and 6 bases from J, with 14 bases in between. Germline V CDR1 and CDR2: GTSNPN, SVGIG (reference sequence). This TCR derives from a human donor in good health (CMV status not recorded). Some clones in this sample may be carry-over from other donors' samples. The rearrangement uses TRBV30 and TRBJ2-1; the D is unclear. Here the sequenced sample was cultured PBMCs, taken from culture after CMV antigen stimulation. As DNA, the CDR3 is TGTGCCTGGAGTCGCTACGTAACGGGCAATGAGCAGTTCTTC. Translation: CAWSRYVTGNEQFF.